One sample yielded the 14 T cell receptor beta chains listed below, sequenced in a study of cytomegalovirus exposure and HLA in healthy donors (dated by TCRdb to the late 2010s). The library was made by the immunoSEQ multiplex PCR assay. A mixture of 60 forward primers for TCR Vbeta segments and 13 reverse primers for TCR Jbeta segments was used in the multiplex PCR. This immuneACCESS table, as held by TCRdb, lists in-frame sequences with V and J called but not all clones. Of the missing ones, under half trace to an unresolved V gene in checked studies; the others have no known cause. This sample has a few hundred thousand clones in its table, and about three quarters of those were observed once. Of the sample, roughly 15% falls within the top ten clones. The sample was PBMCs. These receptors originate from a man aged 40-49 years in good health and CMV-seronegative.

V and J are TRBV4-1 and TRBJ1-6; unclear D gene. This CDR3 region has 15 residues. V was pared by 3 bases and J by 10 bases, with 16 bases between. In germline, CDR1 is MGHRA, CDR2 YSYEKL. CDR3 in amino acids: CASSQEGGPISPLHF. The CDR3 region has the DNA TGCGCCAGCAGCCAGGAGGGAGGTCCTATATCACCCCTCCACTTT.

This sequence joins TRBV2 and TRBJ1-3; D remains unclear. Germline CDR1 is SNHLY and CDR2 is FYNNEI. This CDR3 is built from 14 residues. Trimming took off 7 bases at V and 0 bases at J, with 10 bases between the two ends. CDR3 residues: CASTRGVSGNTIYF. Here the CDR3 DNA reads TGTGCCAGCACGCGGGGAGTCTCTGGAAACACCATATATTTT.

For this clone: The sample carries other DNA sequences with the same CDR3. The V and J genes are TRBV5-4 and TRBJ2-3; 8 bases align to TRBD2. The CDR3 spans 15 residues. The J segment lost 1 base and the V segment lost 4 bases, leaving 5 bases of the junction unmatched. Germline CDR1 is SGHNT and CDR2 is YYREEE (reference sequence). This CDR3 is CASSLTSGGTDTQYF. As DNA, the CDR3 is TGTGCCAGCAGCCTTACTAGCGGAGGCACAGATACGCAGTATTTT. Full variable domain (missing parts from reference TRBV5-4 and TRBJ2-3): ETGVTQSPTHLIKTRGQQVTLRCSSQSGHNTVSWYQQALGQGPQFIFQYYREEENGRGNFPPRFSGLQFPNYSSELNVNALELDDSALYLCASSLTSGGTDTQYFGPGTRLTVL.

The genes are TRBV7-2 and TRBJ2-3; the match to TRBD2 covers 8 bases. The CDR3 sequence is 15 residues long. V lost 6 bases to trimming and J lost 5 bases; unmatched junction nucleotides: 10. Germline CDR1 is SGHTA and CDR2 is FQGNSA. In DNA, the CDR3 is TGTGCCAGCAGTTATTACGGGGGGGCCGTAGATACGCAGTATTTT. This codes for CASSYYGGAVDTQYF.

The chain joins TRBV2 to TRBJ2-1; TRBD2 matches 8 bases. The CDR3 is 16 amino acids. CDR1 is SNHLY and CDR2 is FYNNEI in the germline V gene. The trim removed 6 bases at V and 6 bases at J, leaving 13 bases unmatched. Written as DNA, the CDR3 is TGTGCCAGCAGCAAACGACCGGGACTAGACTTCAATGAGCAGTTCTTC. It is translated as CASSKRPGLDFNEQFF.

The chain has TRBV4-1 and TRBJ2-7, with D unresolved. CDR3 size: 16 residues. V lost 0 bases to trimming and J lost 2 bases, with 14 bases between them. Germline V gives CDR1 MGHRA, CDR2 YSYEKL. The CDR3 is CASSQEVVLLAYEQYF. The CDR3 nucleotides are TGCGCCAGCAGCCAAGAAGTAGTACTGCTGGCCTACGAGCAGTACTTC.

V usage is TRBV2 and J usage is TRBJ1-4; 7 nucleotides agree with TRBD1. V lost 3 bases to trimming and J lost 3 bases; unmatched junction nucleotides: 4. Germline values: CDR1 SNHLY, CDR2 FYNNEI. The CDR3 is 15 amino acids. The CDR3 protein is CASSDRGSANEKLFF. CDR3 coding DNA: TGTGCCAGCAGTGACAGGGGGTCAGCTAATGAAAAACTGTTTTTT.

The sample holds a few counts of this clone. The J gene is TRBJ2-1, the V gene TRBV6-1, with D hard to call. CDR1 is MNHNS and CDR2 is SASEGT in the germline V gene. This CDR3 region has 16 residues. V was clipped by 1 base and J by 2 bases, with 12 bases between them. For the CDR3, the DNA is TGTGCCAGCAGTGAAGAGTATGGCGGAGCCTACAATGAGCAGTTCTTC. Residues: CASSEEYGGAYNEQFF.

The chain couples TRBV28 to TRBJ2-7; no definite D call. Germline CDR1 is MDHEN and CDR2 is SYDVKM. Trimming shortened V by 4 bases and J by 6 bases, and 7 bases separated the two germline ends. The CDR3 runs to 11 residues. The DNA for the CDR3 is TGTGCCAGCAGTTCTACGGGCGAGCAGTACTTC. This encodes CASSSTGEQYF.

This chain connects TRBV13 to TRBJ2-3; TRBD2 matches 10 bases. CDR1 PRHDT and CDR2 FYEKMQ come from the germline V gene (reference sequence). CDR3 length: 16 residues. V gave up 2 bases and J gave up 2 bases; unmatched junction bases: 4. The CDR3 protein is CASSLKRGGLTDTQYF. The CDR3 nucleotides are TGTGCCAGCAGCTTAAAGCGGGGGGGGCTCACAGATACGCAGTATTTT.

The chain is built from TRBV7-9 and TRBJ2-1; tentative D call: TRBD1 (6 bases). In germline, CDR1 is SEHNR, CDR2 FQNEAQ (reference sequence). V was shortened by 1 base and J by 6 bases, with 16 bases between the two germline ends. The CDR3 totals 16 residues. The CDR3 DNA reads TGTGCCAGCAGCTTAGTCTCCGGCCAGGGGTCCAATGAGCAGTTCTTC. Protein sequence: CASSLVSGQGSNEQFF.

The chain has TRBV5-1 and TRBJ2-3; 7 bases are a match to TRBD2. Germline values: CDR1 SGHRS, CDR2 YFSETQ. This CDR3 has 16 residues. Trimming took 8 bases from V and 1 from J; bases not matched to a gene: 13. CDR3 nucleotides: TGCGCCAGTTTATCTAGCGGAGTCCCGGGCACAGATACGCAGTATTTT. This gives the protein CASLSSGVPGTDTQYF.

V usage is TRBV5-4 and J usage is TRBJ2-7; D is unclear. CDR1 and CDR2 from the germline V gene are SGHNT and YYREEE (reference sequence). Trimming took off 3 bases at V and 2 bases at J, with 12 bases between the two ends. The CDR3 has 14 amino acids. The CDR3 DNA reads TGTGCCAGCAGCTCGAACGACAATCCCTACGAGCAGTACTTC. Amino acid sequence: CASSSNDNPYEQYF.

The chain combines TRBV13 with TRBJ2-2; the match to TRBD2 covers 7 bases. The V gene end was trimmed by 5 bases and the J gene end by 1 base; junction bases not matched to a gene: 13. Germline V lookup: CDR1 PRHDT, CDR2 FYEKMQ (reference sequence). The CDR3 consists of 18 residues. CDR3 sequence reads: CASSPELGAGWNTGELFF. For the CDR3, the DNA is TGTGCCAGCAGCCCCGAGTTGGGAGCGGGATGGAACACCGGGGAGCTGTTTTTT.